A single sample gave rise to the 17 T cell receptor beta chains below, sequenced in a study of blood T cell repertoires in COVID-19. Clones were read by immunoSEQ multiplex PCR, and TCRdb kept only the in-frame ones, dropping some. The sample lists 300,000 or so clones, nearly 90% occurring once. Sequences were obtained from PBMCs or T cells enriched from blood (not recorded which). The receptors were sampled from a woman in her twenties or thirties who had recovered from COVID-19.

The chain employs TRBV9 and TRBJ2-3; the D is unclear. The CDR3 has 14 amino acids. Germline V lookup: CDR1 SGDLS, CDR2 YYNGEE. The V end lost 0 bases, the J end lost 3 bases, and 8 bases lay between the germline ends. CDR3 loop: CASSVVGATDTQYF. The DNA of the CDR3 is TGTGCCAGCAGCGTAGTTGGTGCGACAGATACGCAGTATTTT.

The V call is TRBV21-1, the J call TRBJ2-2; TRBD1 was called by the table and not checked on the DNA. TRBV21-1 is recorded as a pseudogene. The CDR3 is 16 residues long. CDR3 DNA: TGTGCCAGCACCAACAGGGGACAGGGGATCGCCGGGGAGCTGTTTTTT. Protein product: CASTNRGQGIAGELFF.

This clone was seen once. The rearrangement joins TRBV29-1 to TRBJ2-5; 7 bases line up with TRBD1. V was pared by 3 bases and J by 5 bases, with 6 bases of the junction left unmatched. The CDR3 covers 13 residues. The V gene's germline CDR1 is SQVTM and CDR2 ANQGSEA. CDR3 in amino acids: CSVDEGARETQYF. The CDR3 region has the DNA TGCAGCGTTGATGAGGGGGCGAGGGAGACCCAGTACTTC. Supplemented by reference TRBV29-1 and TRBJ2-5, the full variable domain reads SAVISQKPSRDICQRGTSLTIQCQVDSQVTMMFWYRQQPGQSLTLIATANQGSEATYESGFVIDKFPISRPNLTFSTLTVSNMSPEDSSIYLCSVDEGARETQYFGPGTRLLVL.

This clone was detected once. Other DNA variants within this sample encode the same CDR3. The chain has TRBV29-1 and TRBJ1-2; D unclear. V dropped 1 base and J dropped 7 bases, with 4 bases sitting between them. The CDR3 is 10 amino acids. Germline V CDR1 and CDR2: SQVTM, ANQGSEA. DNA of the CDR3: TGCAGCGTTGAAGCCGGTGGCTACACCTTC. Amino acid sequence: CSVEAGGYTF.

The CDR3 sequence is CASSILPPSDTSMMPLHF. The CDR3 DNA follows: TGTGCCAGTAGTATACTCCCCCCGAGTGACACGAGCATGATGCCCCTCCACTTT. The chain uses TRBV19 and TRBJ1-6; D gene unclear. There are 18 residues in the CDR3. V lost 2 bases and J lost 13, with 27 bases in between. Germline V CDR1 and CDR2: LNHDA, SQIVND (reference sequence).

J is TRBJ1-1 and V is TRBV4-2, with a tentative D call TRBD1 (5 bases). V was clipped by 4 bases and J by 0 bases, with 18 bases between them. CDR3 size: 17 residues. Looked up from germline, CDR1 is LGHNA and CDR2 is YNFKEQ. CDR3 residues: CASSPSGFAGMNTEAFF. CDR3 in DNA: TGTGCCAGCAGCCCGAGCGGGTTCGCAGGGATGAACACTGAAGCTTTCTTT.

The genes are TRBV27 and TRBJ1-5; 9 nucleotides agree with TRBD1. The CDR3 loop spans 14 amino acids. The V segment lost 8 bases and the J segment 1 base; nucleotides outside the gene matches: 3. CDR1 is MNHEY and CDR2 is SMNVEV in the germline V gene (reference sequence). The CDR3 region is CASAGQGSNQPQHF. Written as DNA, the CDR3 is TGTGCCAGCGCCGGACAGGGGAGCAATCAGCCCCAGCATTTT.

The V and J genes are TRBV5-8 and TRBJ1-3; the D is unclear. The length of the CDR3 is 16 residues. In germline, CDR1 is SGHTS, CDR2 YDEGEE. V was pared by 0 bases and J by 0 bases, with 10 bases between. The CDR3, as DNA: TGTGCCAGCAGCTTGGGAGACATGAACTCTGGAAACACCATATATTTT. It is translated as CASSLGDMNSGNTIYF.

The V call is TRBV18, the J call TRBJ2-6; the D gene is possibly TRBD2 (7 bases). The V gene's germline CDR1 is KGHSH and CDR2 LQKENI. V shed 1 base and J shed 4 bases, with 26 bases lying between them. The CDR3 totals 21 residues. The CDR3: CASSPREWGGRRVVGANVLTF. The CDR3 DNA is TGTGCCAGCTCACCACGAGAGTGGGGGGGGCGAAGAGTTGTCGGGGCCAACGTCCTGACTTTC. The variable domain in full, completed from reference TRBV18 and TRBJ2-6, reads NAGVMQNPRHLVRRRGQEARLRCSPMKGHSHVYWYRQLPEEGLKFMVYLQKENIIDESGMPKERFSAEFPKEGPSILRIQQVVRGDSAAYFCASSPREWGGRRVVGANVLTFGAGSRLTVL.

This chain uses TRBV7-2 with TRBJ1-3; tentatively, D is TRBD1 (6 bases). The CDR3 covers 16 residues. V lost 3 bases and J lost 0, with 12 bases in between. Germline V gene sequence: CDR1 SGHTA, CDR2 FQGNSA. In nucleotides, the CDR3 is TGTGCCAGCAGCTTGGCTACAGGGAGCTCTGGAAACACCATATATTTT. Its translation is CASSLATGSSGNTIYF.

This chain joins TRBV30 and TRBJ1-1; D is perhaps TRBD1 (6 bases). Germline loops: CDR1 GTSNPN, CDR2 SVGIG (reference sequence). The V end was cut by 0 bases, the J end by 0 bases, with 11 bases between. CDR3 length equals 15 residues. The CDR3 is CAWSVLTGMNTEAFF. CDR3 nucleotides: TGTGCCTGGAGTGTACTAACAGGGATGAACACTGAAGCTTTCTTT.

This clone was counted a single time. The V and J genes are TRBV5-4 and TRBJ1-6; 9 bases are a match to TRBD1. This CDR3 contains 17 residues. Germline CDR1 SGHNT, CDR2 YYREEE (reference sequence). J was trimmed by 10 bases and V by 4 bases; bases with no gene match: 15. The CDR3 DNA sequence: TGTGCCAGCAGCGATCCAATAAGTGGGACAGGGCAATCACCCCTCCACTTT. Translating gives CASSDPISGTGQSPLHF.

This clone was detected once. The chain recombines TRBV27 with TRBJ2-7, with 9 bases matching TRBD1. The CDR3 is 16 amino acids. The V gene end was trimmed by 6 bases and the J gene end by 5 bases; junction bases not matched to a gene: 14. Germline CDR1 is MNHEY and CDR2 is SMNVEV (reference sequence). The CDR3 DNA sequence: TGTGCCAGCAGACCGTCCGGGACAGGGTATCCCCACGAGCAGTACTTC. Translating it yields CASRPSGTGYPHEQYF.

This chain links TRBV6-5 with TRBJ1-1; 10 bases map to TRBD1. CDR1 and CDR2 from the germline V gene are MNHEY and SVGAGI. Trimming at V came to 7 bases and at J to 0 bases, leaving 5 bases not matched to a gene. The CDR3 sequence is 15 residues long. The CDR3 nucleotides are TGTGCCAGCACCCTGACAGGGGGCCTGAACACTGAAGCTTTCTTT. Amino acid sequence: CASTLTGGLNTEAFF.

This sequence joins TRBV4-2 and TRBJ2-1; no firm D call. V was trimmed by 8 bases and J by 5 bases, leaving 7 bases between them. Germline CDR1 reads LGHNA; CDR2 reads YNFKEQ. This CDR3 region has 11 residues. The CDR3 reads CASGLNNEQFF. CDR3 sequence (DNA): TGTGCCAGCGGGCTTAACAATGAGCAGTTCTTC.

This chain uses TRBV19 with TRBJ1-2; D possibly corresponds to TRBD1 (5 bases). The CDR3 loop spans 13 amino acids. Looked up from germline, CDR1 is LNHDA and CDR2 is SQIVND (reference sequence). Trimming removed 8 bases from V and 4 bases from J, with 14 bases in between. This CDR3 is CASYTTEFYGYTF. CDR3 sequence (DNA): TGTGCCAGTTATACGACAGAATTCTATGGCTACACCTTC.

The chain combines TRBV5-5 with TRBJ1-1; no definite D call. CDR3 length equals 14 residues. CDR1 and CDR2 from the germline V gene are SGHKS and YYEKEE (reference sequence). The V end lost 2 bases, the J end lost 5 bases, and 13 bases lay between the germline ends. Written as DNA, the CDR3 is TGTGCCAGCAGCTTACGGGAGGGATGGACTGAAGCTTTCTTT. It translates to CASSLREGWTEAFF.